This TCR beta chain is drawn from a study of cytomegalovirus exposure and HLA in healthy donors. Study as a whole: Prior work identified around 100 million unique TCR beta sequences in around 170 million T cells. Regarding the study as a whole: It was reported that the classifier diagnosed cytomegalovirus status with high specificity and sensitivity in both the original and validation cohorts. Per a prior analysis, the majority of TCR beta V segments were productive roughly 90% or roughly 30% of the time. Cytomegalovirus association was assigned to 150 to 200 TCR beta chains.

Trimming took off 0 bases at V and 5 bases at J, with 14 bases between the two ends. From germline, CDR1 is SGDLS and CDR2 YYNGEE. The CDR3 has 15 amino acids. Both 60 Vbeta primers and 13 Jbeta primers went into the PCR. Here immunoSEQ multiplex PCR was the method, and the copy in TCRdb shows in-frame clones only, minus some. The sample holds about 140,000 clones, under 75% seen once. Notes on this clone: Antigen: not known.

This clonotype was obtained from a woman in her 40s in good health and CMV-seronegative. Material for sequencing was PBMCs. This chain uses TRBV9 with TRBJ2-5; tentatively, D is TRBD2 (7 bases). CDR3 region: CASSVAGGNGETQYF. The CDR3 DNA follows: TGTGCCAGCAGCGTAGCGGGGGGCAACGGTGAGACCCAGTACTTC. Variable domain in full (rest from reference TRBV9 and TRBJ2-5): DSGVTQTPKHLITATGQRVTLRCSPRSGDLSVYWYQQSLDQGLQFLIQYYNGEERAKGNILERFSAQQFPDLHSELNLSSLELGDSALYFCASSVAGGNGETQYFGPGTRLLVL.